Detailed here is one T cell receptor beta chain. The CDR3 loop spans 14 amino acids. Germline V CDR1 and CDR2: SGHVS, FNYEAQ. V trimming: 1 base; J trimming: 3 bases; junction bases outside the gene matches: 2. The entry originates in a study of T cell responses to AZD1222 COVID-19 vaccine. The repertoire was sequenced with immunoSEQ multiplex PCR; TCRdb's copy has only in-frame clones and lacks some. The table has some 31,000 clones, over 90% seen once. The sequence derives from an adult in good health. The sample was peripheral blood, taken on day 0 of AZD1222 vaccination. This chain links TRBV7-6 with TRBJ2-5; 7 nucleotides agree with TRBD2. The DNA for the CDR3 is TGTGCCAGCAGCTTAGGGGACTACAAAGAGACCCAGTACTTC. It is translated as CASSLGDYKETQYF.